The clone carrying this TCR beta chain has more than one count but fewer than ten. Its antigen is unidentified. This record belongs to a study of T-cell reconstitution after alpha-beta-depleted transplantation in children. Study-level points and caveats: TCRbeta diversity was high at day 60 in some patients (a result of surviving recipient T cells and thymic progenitors). The main origin of T-cell counts and diversity one year after transplant was newly produced T cells. By about two months after transplant, alpha-beta T cells reportedly arose from several hundred graft clones that had expanded.

The TCRbeta library incorporated unique molecular identifiers. TCRdb analysed the PCR reads with MiXCR anew, one entry per CDR3 protein. The sample lists about 980,000 distinct CDR3 sequences, roughly 29% occurring once. The V end was cut by 6 bases, the J end by 0 bases, with 18 bases between. The length of the CDR3 is 15 residues. From germline, CDR1 is DFQATT and CDR2 SNEGSKA (reference sequence). Sequencing used PBMCs, mostly from graft donor cells, obtained 360 days after TCRalphabeta/CD19-depleted stem cell transplant. The V call is TRBV20-1, the J call TRBJ2-7; maybe TRBD1 (7 bases). The receptor comes from a boy younger than two who had a stem cell transplant for SCID, so the T cells may come from the graft donor. CDR3 sequence (DNA): TGCAGTGCACAAAGGGGGCGGGGCTTCTCCTACGAGCAGTACTTC. Translating it yields CSAQRGRGFSYEQYF.